These 18 T cell receptor beta chains originate from one sample sequenced in a study of cytomegalovirus exposure and HLA in healthy donors. Vbeta (60) and Jbeta (13) primers were used in the PCR. Clones were sequenced by immunoSEQ multiplex PCR, and TCRdb holds only the in-frame ones, with some missing. The table records a few hundred thousand clones, around 81% of them present only once. Sequences were obtained from PBMCs. The receptors derive from a woman aged 55-69 years in good health and CMV-seropositive.

The V and J genes are TRBV5-1 and TRBJ2-1; 11 bases line up with TRBD2. The V gene end was trimmed by 3 bases and the J gene end by 8 bases; junction bases not matched to a gene: 10. Germline-derived CDR1 and CDR2 are SGHRS and YFSETQ. The CDR3 has 16 amino acids. In nucleotides, the CDR3 is TGCGCCAGCAGCTCCCTGACTAGCGGGAAGGTAGATGAGCAGTTCTTC. Protein: CASSSLTSGKVDEQFF.

This clone was counted once. The chain has TRBV10-3 and TRBJ2-2; D may be TRBD1 (5 bases). The CDR3 totals 12 residues. Between the trimmed V and J ends, which lost 7 bases and 3 bases, there was a span of 6 bases. CDR1 is ENHRY and CDR2 is SYGVKD in the germline V gene. The CDR3 loop reads CAIKQDTGELFF. Written as DNA, the CDR3 is TGTGCCATCAAACAGGACACCGGGGAGCTGTTTTTT.

The chain links TRBV7-9 to TRBJ2-5; 7 bases map to TRBD1. This CDR3 region has 16 residues. CDR1 and CDR2 from the germline V gene are SEHNR and FQNEAQ (reference sequence). J was trimmed by 0 bases and V by 7 bases; bases with no gene match: 11. The CDR3 here is CASNPSGRGYQETQYF. Written as DNA, the CDR3 is TGTGCCAGCAACCCGTCGGGCAGGGGGTACCAAGAGACCCAGTACTTC.

The rearrangement links TRBV5-1 to TRBJ2-1, with 11 bases matching TRBD2. The CDR3 runs to 15 residues. Germline lookup yields CDR1 SGHRS and CDR2 YFSETQ. V trimming: 0 bases; J trimming: 9 bases; junction bases outside the gene matches: 5. The CDR3 protein is CASSLVTSGATEQFF. As DNA, the CDR3 is TGCGCCAGCAGCTTGGTGACTAGCGGGGCAACTGAGCAGTTCTTC.

The V and J genes are TRBV15 and TRBJ2-1; the match to TRBD2 covers 16 bases. Germline CDR1 is LNHNV and CDR2 is YYDKDF (reference sequence). The trim removed 5 bases at V and 5 bases at J, leaving 6 bases unmatched. This CDR3 comprises 17 residues. CDR3 nucleotides: TGTGCCACCAGCGGGACTAGCGGGAGGGCTGGGGACAATGAGCAGTTCTTC. Its protein is CATSGTSGRAGDNEQFF.

This chain uses TRBV5-6 with TRBJ1-4; the D gene is possibly TRBD1 (6 bases). CDR1 SGHDT and CDR2 YYEEEE come from the germline V gene. The CDR3 covers 15 residues. The V end lost 0 bases, the J end lost 7 bases, and 13 bases lay between the germline ends. In DNA form, the CDR3 reads TGTGCCAGCAGCTTGGCCCCCAGGGGAGCTGAAAAACTGTTTTTT. It encodes CASSLAPRGAEKLFF.

This clone was seen only a few times. V is TRBV5-1 and J is TRBJ2-5, with D possibly matching TRBD2 (5 bases). This CDR3 has 14 amino acids. Germline loops: CDR1 SGHRS, CDR2 YFSETQ. V lost 0 bases, J lost 3 bases, and 9 bases lay in between. The DNA of the CDR3 is TGCGCCAGCAGCTTGGGACTAAAAAAAGAGACCCAGTACTTC. Translating gives CASSLGLKKETQYF.

This chain uses TRBV6-5 with TRBJ1-2; the D is unclear. Looked up from germline, CDR1 is MNHEY and CDR2 is SVGAGI. V dropped 6 bases and J dropped 3 bases, with 8 bases sitting between them. The CDR3 is made up of 12 amino acids. CDR3 sequence reads: CASSPRDYGYTF. The CDR3 bases are TGTGCCAGCAGCCCACGGGACTATGGCTACACCTTC.

This clone was observed once. The gene calls are TRBV11-3 and TRBJ2-3, with TRBD2 identical over 10 bases. This CDR3 has 15 residues. V lost 3 bases, J lost 6 bases, and 6 bases stayed unmatched. Germline CDR1 SGHNT, CDR2 YENEEA. The CDR3 is CASSLILAGIDTQYF. DNA for the CDR3: TGTGCCAGCAGCTTGATACTAGCGGGGATTGATACGCAGTATTTT.

This sequence joins TRBV30 and TRBJ1-3, with D perhaps TRBD1 (5 bases). The CDR3 has 12 residues. Trimming stripped 4 bases from V and 3 bases from J, with 7 bases between. Germline lookup yields CDR1 GTSNPN and CDR2 SVGIG (reference sequence). CDR3 coding DNA: TGTGCCTGGACAGGGTTTGGAAACACCATATATTTT. Translation gives CAWTGFGNTIYF.

The chain recombines TRBV7-9 with TRBJ1-5; no clear D. Germline V gene data show CDR1 as SEHNR and CDR2 as FQNEAQ (reference sequence). Between the trimmed V and J ends, which lost 3 bases and 3 bases, there was a span of 9 bases. The CDR3 is 14 amino acids. The CDR3 DNA follows: TGTGCCAGCAGCTTGCCAGGTTACAATCAGCCCCAGCATTTT. Amino acids: CASSLPGYNQPQHF.

This clone was recorded a few times. The chain has TRBV19 and TRBJ2-3, with 11 bases identical to TRBD2. Germline values: CDR1 LNHDA, CDR2 SQIVND (reference sequence). V lost 6 bases and J lost 3; bases outside the gene matches: 2. This CDR3 spans 14 amino acids. The CDR3 is CASRASGRTDTQYF. CDR3 DNA: TGTGCCAGTAGGGCTAGCGGGAGGACAGATACGCAGTATTTT.

In its sample, this clone was seen once. This chain connects TRBV10-2 to TRBJ1-2; no clear D. The CDR3 runs to 13 residues. Trimming shortened V by 8 bases and J by 7 bases, and 17 bases separated the two germline ends. Germline V gene data show CDR1 as WSHSY and CDR2 as SAAADI. The CDR3 bases are TGCGCCAGCGCCACGGTTTCATCGGGTGGCTACACCTTC. Translation gives CASATVSSGGYTF.

V is TRBV27 and J is TRBJ2-5; 11 nucleotides agree with TRBD2. Germline V lookup: CDR1 MNHEY, CDR2 SMNVEV (reference sequence). Losses at the gene ends were 7 bases for V and 10 bases for J; bases not matched to a gene: 14. The CDR3 has 15 amino acids. The CDR3: CASTTASGRLGVQYF. The CDR3 coding sequence is TGTGCCAGCACGACAGCTAGCGGGAGGTTAGGGGTCCAGTACTTC.

The chain employs TRBV7-2 and TRBJ2-7; 9 bases line up with TRBD2. Germline V CDR1 and CDR2: SGHTA, FQGNSA. The length of the CDR3 is 14 residues. The J segment lost 7 bases and the V segment lost 5 bases, leaving 9 bases of the junction unmatched. CDR3 amino acids: CASSPRVLAGEQYF. The CDR3 bases are TGTGCCAGCAGCCCGCGGGTTCTAGCGGGAGAGCAGTACTTC.

This sequence joins TRBV28 and TRBJ1-5; D is undetermined. V shed 1 base and J shed 4 bases, with 8 bases lying between them. Germline assignment: CDR1 MDHEN and CDR2 SYDVKM. The CDR3 is made up of 14 amino acids. CDR3 protein: CASSLYLENQPQHF. Here the CDR3 DNA reads TGTGCCAGCAGTTTATACCTAGAAAATCAGCCCCAGCATTTT.

The chain combines TRBV7-2 with TRBJ2-3; perhaps TRBD2 as D (5 bases). Trimming shortened V by 1 base and J by 12 bases, and 11 bases separated the two germline ends. The CDR3 extends over 12 amino acids. Germline V gene sequence: CDR1 SGHTA, CDR2 FQGNSA. The CDR3 region has the DNA TGTGCCAGCAGCTTAGGGGGTGGACTCCAGTATTTT. Protein product: CASSLGGGLQYF.

The chain employs TRBV5-4 and TRBJ2-5; no clear D gene. The V end lost 2 bases, the J end lost 4 bases, and 15 bases lay between the germline ends. The CDR3 is 15 amino acids. Germline V CDR1 and CDR2: SGHNT, YYREEE (reference sequence). The CDR3 here is CASSLADRLLETQYF. CDR3 nucleotide sequence: TGTGCCAGCAGCTTAGCCGACCGACTCCTAGAGACCCAGTACTTC.